This TCR beta chain derives from a study of T cell repertoires in cytomegalovirus infection. About the study: From public TCR beta signatures came an indication of both CMV infection and matching HLA type.

TCRdb analysed the reads with MiXCR anew, one entry per CDR3 protein. The data contain approximately 590,000 distinct CDR3 sequences, 40% of them singletons. About this clonotype itself: Its target is not known.

The germline V gene encodes CDR1 SGHNT and CDR2 YYREEE (reference sequence). Trimming removed 2 bases at V and 5 bases at J, with 11 bases between. The CDR3 is 14 residues long. Source: cultured PBMCs, taken from culture after CMV antigen stimulation. The rearrangement links TRBV5-4 to TRBJ2-1; D is ambiguous. This sequence was found in a human donor in good health (CMV status not recorded). Some clones in this sample may be carry-over from other donors' samples. DNA of the CDR3: TGTGCCAGCAGCTTTCCGCTAACTAACAATGAGCAGTTCTTC. Translating gives CASSFPLTNNEQFF.